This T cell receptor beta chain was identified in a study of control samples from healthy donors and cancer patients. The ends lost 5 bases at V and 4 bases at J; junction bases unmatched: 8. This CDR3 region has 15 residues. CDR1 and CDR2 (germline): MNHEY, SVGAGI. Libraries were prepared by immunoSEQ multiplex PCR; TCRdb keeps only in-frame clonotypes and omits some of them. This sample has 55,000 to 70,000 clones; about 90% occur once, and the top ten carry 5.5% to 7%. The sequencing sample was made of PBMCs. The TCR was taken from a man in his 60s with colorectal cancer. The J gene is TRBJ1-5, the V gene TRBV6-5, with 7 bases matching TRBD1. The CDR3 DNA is TGTGCCAGCAGTACCCGACAGGGTAGGAATCAGCCCCAGCATTTT. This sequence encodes CASSTRQGRNQPQHF.